The entry below describes one T cell receptor (beta chain). The CDR3 runs to 12 residues. The germline V gene has CDR1 MGHDK and CDR2 SYGVNS. The V end was cut by 1 base, the J end by 8 bases, with 5 bases between. The data stem from a study of Ad26.COV2.S vaccination and SARS-CoV-2 variants. Sequencing used immunoSEQ multiplex PCR; TCRdb keeps in-frame clones, though not all of them. This sample has just over 350,000 clones, with under 95% found just once. Sequencing used peripheral blood, obtained after recovery from COVID-19. The clonotype originates from a human donor who had recovered from COVID-19. The chain joins TRBV25-1 to TRBJ2-2, with D unclear. The CDR3 bases are TGTGCCAGCAGTGAATTGGATGGGGAGCTGTTTTTT. It specifies CASSELDGELFF.